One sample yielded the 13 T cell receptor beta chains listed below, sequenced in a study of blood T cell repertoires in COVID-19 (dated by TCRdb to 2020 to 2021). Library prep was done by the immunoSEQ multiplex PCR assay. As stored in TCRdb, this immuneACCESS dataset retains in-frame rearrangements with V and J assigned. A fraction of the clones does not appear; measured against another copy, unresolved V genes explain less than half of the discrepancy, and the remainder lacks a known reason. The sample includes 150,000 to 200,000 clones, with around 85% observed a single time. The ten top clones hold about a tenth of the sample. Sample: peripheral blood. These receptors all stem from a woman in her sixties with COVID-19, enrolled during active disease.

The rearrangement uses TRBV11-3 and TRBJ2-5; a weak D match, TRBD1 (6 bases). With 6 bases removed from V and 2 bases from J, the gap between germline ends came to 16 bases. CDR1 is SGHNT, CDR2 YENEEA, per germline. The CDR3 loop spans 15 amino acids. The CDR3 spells CASSLTLGGQETQYF. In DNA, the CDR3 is TGTGCCAGCAGTCTCACCCTAGGGGGACAAGAGACCCAGTACTTC.

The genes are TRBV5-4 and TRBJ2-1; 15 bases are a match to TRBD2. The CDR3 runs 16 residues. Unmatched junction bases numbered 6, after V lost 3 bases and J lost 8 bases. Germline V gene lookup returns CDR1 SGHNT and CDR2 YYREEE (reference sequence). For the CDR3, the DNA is TGTGCCAGCAGCTGGGGACTAGCGGGAGGCGGCGATGAGCAGTTCTTC. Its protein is CASSWGLAGGGDEQFF.

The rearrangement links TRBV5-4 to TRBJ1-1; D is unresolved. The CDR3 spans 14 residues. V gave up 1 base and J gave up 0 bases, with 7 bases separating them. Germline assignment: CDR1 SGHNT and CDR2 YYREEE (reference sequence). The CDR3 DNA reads TGTGCCAGCAGCTTGCCCAGGATGAACACTGAAGCTTTCTTT. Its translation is CASSLPRMNTEAFF.

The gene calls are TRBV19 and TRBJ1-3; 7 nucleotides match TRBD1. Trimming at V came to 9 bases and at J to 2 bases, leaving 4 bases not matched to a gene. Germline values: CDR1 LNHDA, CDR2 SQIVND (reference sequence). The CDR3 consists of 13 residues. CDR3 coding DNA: TGTGCCAGCAACAGGGGACCTGGAAACACCATATATTTT. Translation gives CASNRGPGNTIYF.

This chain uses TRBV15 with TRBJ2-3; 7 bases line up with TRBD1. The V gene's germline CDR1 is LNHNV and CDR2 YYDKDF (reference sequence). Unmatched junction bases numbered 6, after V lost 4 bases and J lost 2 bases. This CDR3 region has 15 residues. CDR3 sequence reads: CATSISGQVTDTQYF. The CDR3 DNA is TGTGCCACCAGCATATCAGGACAGGTCACAGATACGCAGTATTTT. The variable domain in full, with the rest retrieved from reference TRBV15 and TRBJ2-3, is DAMVIQNPRYQVTQFGKPVTLSCSQTLNHNVMYWYQQKSSQAPKLLFHYYDKDFNNEADTPDNFQSRRPNTSFCFLDIRSPGLGDTAMYLCATSISGQVTDTQYFGPGTRLTVL.

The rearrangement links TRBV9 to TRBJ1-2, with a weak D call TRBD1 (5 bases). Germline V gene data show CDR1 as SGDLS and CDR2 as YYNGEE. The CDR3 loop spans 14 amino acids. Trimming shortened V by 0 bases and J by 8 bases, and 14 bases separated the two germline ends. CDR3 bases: TGTGCCAGCAGCGTAGAGGGGAGGGAACGCGGCTACACCTTC. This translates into CASSVEGRERGYTF.

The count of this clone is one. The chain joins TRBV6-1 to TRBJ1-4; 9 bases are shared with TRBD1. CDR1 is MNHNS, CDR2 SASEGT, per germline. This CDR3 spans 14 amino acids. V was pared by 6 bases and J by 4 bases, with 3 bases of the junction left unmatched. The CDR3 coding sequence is TGTGCCAGCAGGAGGGACAGGGTTAATGAAAAACTGTTTTTT. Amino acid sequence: CASRRDRVNEKLFF.

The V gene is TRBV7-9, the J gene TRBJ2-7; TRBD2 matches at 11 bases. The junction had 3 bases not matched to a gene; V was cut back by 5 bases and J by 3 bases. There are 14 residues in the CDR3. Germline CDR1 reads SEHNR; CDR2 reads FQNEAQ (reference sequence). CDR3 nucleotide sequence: TGTGCCAGCAGCCGAACTAGCGGGGGCTACGAGCAGTACTTC. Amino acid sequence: CASSRTSGGYEQYF.

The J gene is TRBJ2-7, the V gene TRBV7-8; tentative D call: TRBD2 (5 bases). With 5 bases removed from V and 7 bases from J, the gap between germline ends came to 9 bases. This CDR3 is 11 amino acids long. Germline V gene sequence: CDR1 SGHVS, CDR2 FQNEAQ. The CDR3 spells CASSPPGEQYF. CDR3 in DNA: TGTGCCAGCAGCCCTCCGGGGGAGCAGTACTTC.

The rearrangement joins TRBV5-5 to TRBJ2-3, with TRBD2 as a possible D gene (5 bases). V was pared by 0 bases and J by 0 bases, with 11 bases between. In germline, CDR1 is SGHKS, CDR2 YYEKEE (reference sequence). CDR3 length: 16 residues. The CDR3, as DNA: TGTGCCAGCAGCTTGGGTTCGGGGTACAGCACAGATACGCAGTATTTT. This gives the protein CASSLGSGYSTDTQYF.

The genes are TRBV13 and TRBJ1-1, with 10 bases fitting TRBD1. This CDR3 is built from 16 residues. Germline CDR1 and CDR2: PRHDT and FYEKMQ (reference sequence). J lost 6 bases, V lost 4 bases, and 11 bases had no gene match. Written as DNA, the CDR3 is TGTGCCAGCAGCTCATATGACAGGGGGCGAGTAGCTGAAGCTTTCTTT. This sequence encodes CASSSYDRGRVAEAFF. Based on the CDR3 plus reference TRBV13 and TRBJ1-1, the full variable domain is AAGVIQSPRHLIKEKRETATLKCYPIPRHDTVYWYQQGPGQDPQFLISFYEKMQSDKGSIPDRFSAQQFSDYHSELNMSSLELGDSALYFCASSSYDRGRVAEAFFGQGTRLTVV.

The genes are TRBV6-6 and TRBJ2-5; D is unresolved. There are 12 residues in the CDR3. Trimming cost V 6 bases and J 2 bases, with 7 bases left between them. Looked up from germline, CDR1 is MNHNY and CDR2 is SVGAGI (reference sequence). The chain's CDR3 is CASSNSQETQYF. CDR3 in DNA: TGTGCCAGCAGCAATAGTCAAGAGACCCAGTACTTC.

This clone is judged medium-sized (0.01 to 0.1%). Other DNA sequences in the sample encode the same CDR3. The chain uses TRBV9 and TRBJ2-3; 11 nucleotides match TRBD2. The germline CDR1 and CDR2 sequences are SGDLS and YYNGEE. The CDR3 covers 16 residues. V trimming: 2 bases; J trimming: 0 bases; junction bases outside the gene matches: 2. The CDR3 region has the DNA TGTGCCAGCAGCGTCTCTAGCGGGGGGAGCACAGATACGCAGTATTTT. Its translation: CASSVSSGGSTDTQYF.